This section outlines one T cell receptor (beta chain) sequence together with its context. Its specificity is unknown. The record originates from a study of identical twins. The CDR3 length is 13 residues. General study findings and limits: Memory repertoires showed no such pattern, whereas abundant cord blood beta clonotypes carried fewer insertions.

Carrying unique molecular identifiers, the cDNA also gained a universal primer site through template switching. A single record per CDR3 protein comes from TCRdb applying MiXCR to the 5' RACE reads. Of some 790,000 distinct CDR3 sequences detected, about 20% appear once; the ten largest clones hold 13%. These records were also assigned to another study, of T cells expressing NK-cell markers. From that paper: More than 5 donors showed dominant NKG2C+ clonotypes comprising about 1.0-7.5% of their CD8+ T cells.

The chain is built from TRBV21-1 and TRBJ2-7; the table's D call of TRBD1 was not tested on the DNA. TRBV21-1 is shown as a pseudogene. This clonotype was sampled from a woman aged 18-35 years in good health. The specimen sequenced was PBMCs. This CDR3 is CASIKRDSYEQYF. The CDR3 DNA reads as TGTGCCAGCATCAAACGGGACAGCTACGAGCAGTACTTC.